Following are 29 T cell receptor beta chains from one sample sequenced in a study of a mutant IDH1 vaccine in newly diagnosed glioma. For these receptors, no antigen is known. Repertoires were generated with immunoSEQ multiplex PCR, while TCRdb's copy carries only in-frame clones and drops some. The table shows tens of thousands of clones, with roughly 71% occurring only once. Time point defined: week 47, end of study. Each vaccine dose was 300 ug of mutant IDH1 20-mer peptide, with topical imiquimod. Sequences were derived from PBMCs, sampled from a glioma patient whose treatment included an IDH1 peptide vaccine. These receptors were obtained from a man aged 35-49 years with glioma.

The chain joins TRBV9 to TRBJ1-2, with D perhaps TRBD1 (5 bases). V was shortened by 0 bases and J by 6 bases, with 9 bases between the two germline ends. The CDR3 has 13 residues. CDR1 is SGDLS, CDR2 YYNGEE, per germline. The CDR3 DNA sequence: TGTGCCAGCAGCGTAGAGGGGCTCAATGGCTACACCTTC. It yields the protein CASSVEGLNGYTF.

V usage is TRBV7-9 and J usage is TRBJ1-1; no definite D call. This CDR3 is 16 amino acids long. Looked up from germline, CDR1 is SEHNR and CDR2 is FQNEAQ (reference sequence). Trimming pared 5 bases from V and 0 bases from J, leaving 16 bases between. CDR3 coding DNA: TGTGCCAGCAGCAATTACGCGGGCAGTATGAACACTGAAGCTTTCTTT. Residues: CASSNYAGSMNTEAFF.

The V call is TRBV5-4, the J call TRBJ1-4; D perhaps matches TRBD1 (6 bases). Germline V gene data show CDR1 as SGHNT and CDR2 as YYREEE (reference sequence). The CDR3 contains 15 residues. Trimming shortened V by 4 bases and J by 0 bases, and 10 bases separated the two germline ends. The DNA for the CDR3 is TGTGCCAGCAGCGCGACAGGTGCAACTAATGAAAAACTGTTTTTT. Amino acid sequence: CASSATGATNEKLFF.

The V and J genes are TRBV14 and TRBJ1-1, with D unresolved. The germline V gene has CDR1 SGHDN and CDR2 FVKESK. The CDR3 extends over 13 amino acids. With 7 bases removed from V and 1 base from J, the gap between germline ends came to 10 bases. As DNA, the CDR3 is TGTGCCAGCACCAGAGAACAGAACACTGAAGCTTTCTTT. This translates into CASTREQNTEAFF. The full variable domain, with the rest looked up from reference TRBV14 and TRBJ1-1, is EAGVTQFPSHSVIEKGQTVTLRCDPISGHDNLYWYRRVMGKEIKFLLHFVKESKQDESGMPNNRFLAERTGGTYSTLKVQPAELEDSGVYFCASTREQNTEAFFGQGTRLTVV.

The V and J genes are TRBV7-9 and TRBJ1-1; 7 nucleotides align to TRBD1. CDR1 is SEHNR, CDR2 FQNEAQ, per germline (reference sequence). This CDR3 is built from 15 residues. The junction had 13 bases not matched to a gene; V was cut back by 5 bases and J by 7 bases. Here the CDR3 reads CASSPGFAQGSEAFF. The DNA for the CDR3 is TGTGCCAGCAGCCCCGGATTTGCACAGGGGAGTGAAGCTTTCTTT.

The chain employs TRBV2 and TRBJ1-2; TRBD1 is a possible D gene (6 bases). Germline CDR1 is SNHLY and CDR2 is FYNNEI. There are 17 residues in the CDR3. V was cut by 4 bases and J by 2 bases, with 20 bases left in between. The CDR3 sequence: CASSVGRGGYSNYGYTF. In DNA form, the CDR3 reads TGTGCCAGCAGTGTGGGCAGGGGAGGTTATTCGAACTATGGCTACACCTTC.

The chain combines TRBV5-4 with TRBJ2-1; 14 bases map to TRBD2. The V and J ends lost 5 bases and 0 bases, in that order; junction bases with no gene match: 4. This CDR3 spans 17 amino acids. The germline CDR1 and CDR2 sequences are SGHNT and YYREEE (reference sequence). Here the CDR3 DNA reads TGTGCCAGCAGGAAGACTAGCGGGAGGGCCTCCTACAATGAGCAGTTCTTC. Translated: CASRKTSGRASYNEQFF.

This chain uses TRBV6-6 with TRBJ2-7; 8 nucleotides align to TRBD1. The CDR3 runs 13 residues. Trimming at V came to 10 bases and at J to 4 bases, leaving 9 bases not matched to a gene. The germline gives CDR1 MNHNY, CDR2 SVGAGI (reference sequence). The CDR3 reads CATSQGAGYEQYF. The CDR3 DNA is TGTGCCACCTCCCAGGGGGCAGGGTACGAGCAGTACTTC.

The chain carries TRBV21-1 and TRBJ2-3; the table names TRBD1, a call not compared with the DNA. TRBV21-1 is reported as a pseudogene. CDR3 length equals 12 residues. Here the CDR3 reads CASSGHTDTQYF. CDR3 bases: TGTGCCAGCAGCGGACACACAGATACGCAGTATTTT.

The rearrangement uses TRBV7-9 and TRBJ2-5; D is possibly TRBD2 (6 bases). The CDR3 sequence is 16 residues long. The germline V gene encodes CDR1 SEHNR and CDR2 FQNEAQ (reference sequence). V lost 0 bases, J lost 9 bases, and 20 bases lay in between. DNA for the CDR3: TGTGCCAGCAGCTTAGCGCGGGGCGGGCCATCAAGCCCCCAGTACTTC. As protein: CASSLARGGPSSPQYF. Variable domain in full (rest from reference TRBV7-9 and TRBJ2-5): DTGVSQNPRHKITKRGQNVTFRCDPISEHNRLYWYRQTLGQGPEFLTYFQNEAQLEKSRLLSDRFSAERPKGSFSTLEIQRTEQGDSAMYLCASSLARGGPSSPQYFGPGTRLLVL.

This clone came up once. V gene TRBV7-6 combines with J gene TRBJ2-5, with no clear D. The CDR3 runs to 14 residues. Germline loops: CDR1 SGHVS, CDR2 FNYEAQ. The V end lost 1 base, the J end lost 2 bases, and 8 bases lay between the germline ends. This CDR3 is CASSLGARQETQYF. The CDR3 DNA sequence: TGTGCCAGCAGCTTAGGTGCTAGACAAGAGACCCAGTACTTC.

In its sample, this clone was seen a few times. The rearrangement links TRBV5-8 to TRBJ2-3, with TRBD1 matching 9 bases. The V and J ends lost 4 bases and 0 bases, in that order; junction bases with no gene match: 12. The CDR3 totals 18 residues. Germline-derived CDR1 and CDR2 are SGHTS and YDEGEE. The CDR3 coding sequence is TGTGCCAGCAGCCGCGGACAGGGGCCAAATCTTAGCACAGATACGCAGTATTTT. Its protein product is CASSRGQGPNLSTDTQYF. The variable domain in full, with the rest retrieved from reference TRBV5-8 and TRBJ2-3, is EAGVTQSPTHLIKTRGQQATLRCSPISGHTSVYWYQQALGLGLQFLLWYDEGEERNRGNFPPRFSGRQFPNYSSELNVNALELEDSALYLCASSRGQGPNLSTDTQYFGPGTRLTVL.

The chain combines TRBV7-9 with TRBJ1-4; tentatively, D is TRBD1 (5 bases). Per the germline V gene, CDR1 is SEHNR and CDR2 is FQNEAQ (reference sequence). The CDR3 extends over 15 amino acids. The V end lost 3 bases, the J end lost 0 bases, and 8 bases lay between the germline ends. CDR3 in DNA: TGTGCCAGCAGCTTTTTGGGACCAACTAATGAAAAACTGTTTTTT. This gives the protein CASSFLGPTNEKLFF.

The gene calls are TRBV25-1 and TRBJ1-4; D is undetermined. V shed 3 bases and J shed 8 bases, with 13 bases lying between them. The length of the CDR3 is 14 residues. CDR1 and CDR2 (germline): MGHDK, SYGVNS. In DNA form, the CDR3 reads TGTGCCAGCAGTGATACTTCTCGTAGGGAAAAACTGTTTTTT. It codes for CASSDTSRREKLFF.

The chain carries TRBV6-5 and TRBJ1-5; 7 bases agree with TRBD1. The CDR3 has 14 amino acids. Germline V gene lookup returns CDR1 MNHEY and CDR2 SVGAGI. The trim removed 8 bases at V and 4 bases at J, leaving 8 bases unmatched. CDR3 region: CASRGQTLNQPQHF. The DNA for the CDR3 is TGTGCCAGCCGGGGACAGACGCTTAATCAGCCCCAGCATTTT.

The V and J genes are TRBV19 and TRBJ1-2, with a possible D match to TRBD1 (5 bases). The CDR3 consists of 18 residues. Trimming left V 2 bases short and J 0 bases short, with 19 bases between. Germline lookup yields CDR1 LNHDA and CDR2 SQIVND (reference sequence). In DNA, the CDR3 is TGTGCCAGTAGTATAATAACTGAGGGGTTGCGGGCTAACTATGGCTACACCTTC. It translates to CASSIITEGLRANYGYTF.

This sequence joins TRBV28 and TRBJ2-1; 11 bases map to TRBD2. Germline V gene lookup returns CDR1 MDHEN and CDR2 SYDVKM. The CDR3 has 17 amino acids. The ends lost 3 bases at V and 8 bases at J; junction bases unmatched: 12. CDR3 nucleotide sequence: TGTGCCAGCAGTTTGGGGCTGGGACTAGCGGCCGGCGATGAGCAGTTCTTC. The encoded protein is CASSLGLGLAAGDEQFF.

The V call is TRBV2, the J call TRBJ2-7, with 9 bases aligning to TRBD1. The V gene end was trimmed by 4 bases and the J gene end by 3 bases; junction bases not matched to a gene: 7. This CDR3 is 15 amino acids long. The V gene's germline CDR1 is SNHLY and CDR2 FYNNEI. The CDR3, as DNA: TGTGCCAGCAGTGGTCGGACAGGGGTCGTCTACGAGCAGTACTTC. It codes for CASSGRTGVVYEQYF.

This rearrangement joins TRBV5-6 to TRBJ2-1; 10 positions agree with TRBD2. The germline V gene has CDR1 SGHDT and CDR2 YYEEEE. The CDR3 consists of 14 residues. Trimming cost V 6 bases and J 4 bases; bases outside gene matches: 4. The CDR3 DNA reads as TGTGCCAGCACCGGGACTAGCGAGTACAATGAGCAGTTCTTC. Amino acids: CASTGTSEYNEQFF.

The chain has TRBV28 and TRBJ1-5; the D gene is possibly TRBD1 (5 bases). With 2 bases removed from V and 0 bases from J, the gap between germline ends came to 11 bases. The CDR3 totals 16 residues. The germline CDR1 and CDR2 sequences are MDHEN and SYDVKM. The CDR3 spells CASSLRQRSSNQPQHF. The CDR3 coding sequence is TGTGCCAGCAGTTTACGACAGAGGAGTAGCAATCAGCCCCAGCATTTT.

The V gene is TRBV5-1, the J gene TRBJ2-1; a possible D gene is TRBD2 (6 bases). The V gene lost 4 bases and the J gene lost 2 bases, with 10 bases spanning the gap. The CDR3 length is 14 residues. CDR1 SGHRS and CDR2 YFSETQ come from the germline V gene. CDR3 loop: CASSTGLAYNEQFF. CDR3 coding DNA: TGCGCCAGCAGCACGGGACTGGCCTACAATGAGCAGTTCTTC.

The chain has TRBV6-1 and TRBJ2-3, with a weak D call TRBD2 (6 bases). Germline lookup yields CDR1 MNHNS and CDR2 SASEGT. Trimming shortened V by 2 bases and J by 1 base, and 10 bases separated the two germline ends. The CDR3 loop spans 15 amino acids. As DNA, the CDR3 is TGTGCCAGCAGTGAATGGGCTAGCGGCACAGATACGCAGTATTTT. Residues: CASSEWASGTDTQYF.

The chain uses TRBV7-8 and TRBJ1-4; TRBD1 matches 8 bases. The J segment lost 8 bases and the V segment lost 5 bases, leaving 10 bases of the junction unmatched. This CDR3 contains 15 residues. Germline CDR1 and CDR2: SGHVS and FQNEAQ. The CDR3 DNA reads as TGTGCCAGCAGCCCTGTAGGACAGGGAGACGAAAAACTGTTTTTT. Amino acids: CASSPVGQGDEKLFF.

The chain couples TRBV6-6 to TRBJ1-6; D remains unclear. Trimming shortened V by 6 bases and J by 9 bases, and 18 bases separated the two germline ends. The CDR3 spans 15 residues. The germline gives CDR1 MNHNY, CDR2 SVGAGI (reference sequence). Written as DNA, the CDR3 is TGTGCCAGCAGCGATGCGGCGGGTACTGGTTCACCCCTCCACTTT. Encoded protein: CASSDAAGTGSPLHF.

The chain recombines TRBV6-5 with TRBJ2-1; D gene unclear. This CDR3 contains 11 residues. Trimming removed 5 bases from V and 4 bases from J, with 3 bases in between. Germline CDR1 is MNHEY and CDR2 is SVGAGI. CDR3 region: CASSAYNEQFF. CDR3 sequence (DNA): TGTGCCAGCAGTGCTTACAATGAGCAGTTCTTC.

V usage is TRBV9 and J usage is TRBJ2-3, with TRBD2 as a possible D gene (6 bases). CDR1 is SGDLS, CDR2 YYNGEE, per germline. The CDR3 spans 15 residues. Between the trimmed V and J ends, which lost 3 bases and 2 bases, there was a span of 13 bases. CDR3 region: CASSEGLAFTDTQYF. The CDR3 DNA is TGTGCCAGCAGCGAGGGACTGGCATTCACAGATACGCAGTATTTT.

The chain carries TRBV7-9 and TRBJ2-3, with D tentatively TRBD1 (5 bases). The ends were cut back, 6 bases at V and 4 bases at J, with 11 bases in the middle. The CDR3 sequence is 13 residues long. CDR1 and CDR2 from the germline V gene are SEHNR and FQNEAQ (reference sequence). For the CDR3, the DNA is TGTGCCAGCAGTTCCCAGGGCGCAGATACGCAGTATTTT. Protein sequence: CASSSQGADTQYF.

The CDR3 nucleotides read TGTGCCAGCAGCTTAGTCGCAGGAGGGGAGCCCCAGCATTTT. Residues: CASSLVAGGEPQHF. V is TRBV7-2 and J is TRBJ1-5; possibly TRBD1 for D (5 bases). V lost 1 base, J lost 8 bases, and 12 bases lay in between. The CDR3 has 14 amino acids. Germline V lookup: CDR1 SGHTA, CDR2 FQGNSA.

V usage is TRBV5-1 and J usage is TRBJ2-1, with TRBD1 matching over 10 bases. The germline gives CDR1 SGHRS, CDR2 YFSETQ. The V gene end was trimmed by 5 bases and the J gene end by 5 bases; junction bases not matched to a gene: 10. This CDR3 region has 16 residues. The CDR3 DNA reads TGCGCCAGCAGTTCCGGGTGGGACAGGGGAGACAATGAGCAGTTCTTC. Translated, it gives CASSSGWDRGDNEQFF.